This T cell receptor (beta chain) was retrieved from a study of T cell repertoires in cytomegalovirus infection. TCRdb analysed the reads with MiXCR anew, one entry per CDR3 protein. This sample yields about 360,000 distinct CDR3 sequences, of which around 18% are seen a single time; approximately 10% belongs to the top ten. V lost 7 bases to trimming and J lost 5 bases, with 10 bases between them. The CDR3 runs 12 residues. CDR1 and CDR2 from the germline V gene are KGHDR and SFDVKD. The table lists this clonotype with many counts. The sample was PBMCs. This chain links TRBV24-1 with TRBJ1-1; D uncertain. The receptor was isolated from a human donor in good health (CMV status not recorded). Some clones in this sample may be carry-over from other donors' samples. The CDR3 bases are TGTGCCACCAGCTATGGAGGTACTGAAGCTTTCTTT. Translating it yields CATSYGGTEAFF.